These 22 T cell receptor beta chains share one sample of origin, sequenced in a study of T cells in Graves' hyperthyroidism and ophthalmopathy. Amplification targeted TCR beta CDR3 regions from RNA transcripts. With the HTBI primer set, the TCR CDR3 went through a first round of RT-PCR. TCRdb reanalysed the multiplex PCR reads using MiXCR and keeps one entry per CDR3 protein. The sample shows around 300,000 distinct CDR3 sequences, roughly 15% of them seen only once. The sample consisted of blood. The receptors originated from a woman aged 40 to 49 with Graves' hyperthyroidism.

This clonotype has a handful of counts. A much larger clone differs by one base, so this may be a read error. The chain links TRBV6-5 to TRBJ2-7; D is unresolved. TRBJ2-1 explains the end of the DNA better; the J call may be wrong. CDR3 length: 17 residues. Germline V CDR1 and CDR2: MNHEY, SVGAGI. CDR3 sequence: CASSSQLSRRSSYEQFF. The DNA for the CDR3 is TGTGCCAGCAGTTCGCAACTGTCCCGTCGGAGCTCCTACGAGCAGTTCTTC.

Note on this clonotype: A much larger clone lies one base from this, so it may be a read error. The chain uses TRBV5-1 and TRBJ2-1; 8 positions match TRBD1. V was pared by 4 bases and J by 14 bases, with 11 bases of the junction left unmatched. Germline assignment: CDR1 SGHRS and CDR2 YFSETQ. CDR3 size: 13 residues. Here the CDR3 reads CASSLDRVREEFF. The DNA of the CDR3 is TGCGCCAGCAGCCTGGACAGGGTAAGGGAGGAGTTCTTC. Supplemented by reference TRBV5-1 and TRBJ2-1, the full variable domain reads KAGVTQTPRYLIKTRGQQVTLSCSPISGHRSVSWYQQTPGQGLQFLFEYFSETQRNKGNFPGRFSGRQFSNSRSEMNVSTLELGDSALYLCASSLDRVREEFFGPGTRLTVL.

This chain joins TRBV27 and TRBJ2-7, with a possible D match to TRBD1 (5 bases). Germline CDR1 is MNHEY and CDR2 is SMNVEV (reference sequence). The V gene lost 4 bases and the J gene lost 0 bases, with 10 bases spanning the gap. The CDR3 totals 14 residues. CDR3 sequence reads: CASSYRQSSYEQYF. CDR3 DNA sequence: TGTGCCAGCAGTTACAGGCAGAGCTCCTACGAGCAGTACTTC.

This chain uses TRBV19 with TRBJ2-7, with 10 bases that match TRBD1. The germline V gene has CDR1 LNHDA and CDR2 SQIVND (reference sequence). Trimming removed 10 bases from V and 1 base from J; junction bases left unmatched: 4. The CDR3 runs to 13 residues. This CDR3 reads CATRQGASYEQYF. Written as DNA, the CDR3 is TGTGCCACGAGACAGGGGGCATCCTACGAGCAGTACTTC.

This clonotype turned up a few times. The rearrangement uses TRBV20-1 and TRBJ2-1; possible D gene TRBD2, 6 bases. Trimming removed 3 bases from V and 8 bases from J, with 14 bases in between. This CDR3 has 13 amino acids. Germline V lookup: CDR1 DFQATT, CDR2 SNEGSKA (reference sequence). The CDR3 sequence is CSASAAGRDEQFF. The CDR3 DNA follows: TGCAGTGCTAGTGCTGCGGGACGCGATGAGCAGTTCTTC.

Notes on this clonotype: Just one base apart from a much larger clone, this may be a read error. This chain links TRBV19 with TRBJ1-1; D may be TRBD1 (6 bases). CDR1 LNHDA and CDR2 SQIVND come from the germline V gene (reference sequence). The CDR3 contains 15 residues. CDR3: CASSGGAGMDTEALF. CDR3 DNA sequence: TGTGCCAGTAGTGGGGGGGCTGGGATGGACACTGAAGCTCTCTTT.

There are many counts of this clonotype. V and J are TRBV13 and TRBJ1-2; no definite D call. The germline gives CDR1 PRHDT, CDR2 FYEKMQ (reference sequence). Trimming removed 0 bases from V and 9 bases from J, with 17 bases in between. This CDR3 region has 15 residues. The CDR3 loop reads CASSLGRTDGGRYTF. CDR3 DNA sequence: TGTGCCAGCAGCTTAGGCCGAACCGACGGCGGGCGCTACACCTTC.

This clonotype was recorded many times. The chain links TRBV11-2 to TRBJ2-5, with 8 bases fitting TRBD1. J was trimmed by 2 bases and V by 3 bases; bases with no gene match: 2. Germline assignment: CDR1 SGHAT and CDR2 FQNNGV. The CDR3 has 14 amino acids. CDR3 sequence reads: CASSLDRAQETQYF. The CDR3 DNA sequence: TGTGCCAGCAGCTTGGACAGGGCTCAAGAGACCCAGTACTTC.

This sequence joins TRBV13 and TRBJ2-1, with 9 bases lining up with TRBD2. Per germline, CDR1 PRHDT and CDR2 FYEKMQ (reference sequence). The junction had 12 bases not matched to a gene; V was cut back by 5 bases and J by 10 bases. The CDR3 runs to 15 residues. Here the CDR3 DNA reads TGTGCCAGCAGCCCCGGGACTAGCTTACTTGCCGAGCAGTTCTTC. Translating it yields CASSPGTSLLAEQFF.

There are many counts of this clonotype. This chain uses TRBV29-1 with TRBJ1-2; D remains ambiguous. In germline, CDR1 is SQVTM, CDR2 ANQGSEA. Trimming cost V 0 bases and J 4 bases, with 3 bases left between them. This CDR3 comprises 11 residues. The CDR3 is CSVEETYGYTF. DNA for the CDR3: TGCAGCGTTGAAGAAACCTATGGCTACACCTTC.

The CDR3: CASSLGAGTYNEQFF. CDR3 DNA: TGTGCCAGCAGCTTAGGAGCGGGAACCTACAATGAGCAGTTCTTC. The chain has TRBV7-6 and TRBJ2-1; 7 bases fit TRBD2. This CDR3 is 15 amino acids long. V trimming: 1 base; J trimming: 2 bases; junction bases outside the gene matches: 2. The V gene's germline CDR1 is SGHVS and CDR2 FNYEAQ.

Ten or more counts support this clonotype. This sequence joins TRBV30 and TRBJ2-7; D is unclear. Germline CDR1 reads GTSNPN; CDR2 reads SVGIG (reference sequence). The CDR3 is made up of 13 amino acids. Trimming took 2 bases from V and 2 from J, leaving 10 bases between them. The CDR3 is CAWSQFIPYEQYF. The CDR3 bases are TGTGCCTGGAGTCAGTTCATCCCCTACGAGCAGTACTTC.

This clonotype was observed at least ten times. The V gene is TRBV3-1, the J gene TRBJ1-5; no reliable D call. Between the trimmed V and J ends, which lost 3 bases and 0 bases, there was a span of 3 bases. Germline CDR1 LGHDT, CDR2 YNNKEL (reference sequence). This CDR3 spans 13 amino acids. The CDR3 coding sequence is TGTGCCAGCAGCCACCTTAGCAATCAGCCCCAGCATTTT. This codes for CASSHLSNQPQHF.

Written as DNA, the CDR3 is TGTGCCATCAGTGGGGGGGTGAGCTCCTACAATGAGCAGTTCTTC. This encodes CAISGGVSSYNEQFF. V usage is TRBV10-3 and J usage is TRBJ2-1; TRBD2 might be the D (6 bases). V lost 4 bases and J 0 bases, leaving 10 bases between the germline ends. Germline lookup yields CDR1 ENHRY and CDR2 SYGVKD. There are 15 residues in the CDR3.

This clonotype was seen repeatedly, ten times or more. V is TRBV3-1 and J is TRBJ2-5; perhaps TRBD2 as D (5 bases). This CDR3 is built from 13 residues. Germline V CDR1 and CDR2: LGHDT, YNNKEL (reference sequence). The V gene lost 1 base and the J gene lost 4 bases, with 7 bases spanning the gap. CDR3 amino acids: CASSQVEGETQYF. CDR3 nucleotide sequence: TGTGCCAGCAGCCAAGTAGAGGGAGAGACCCAGTACTTC.

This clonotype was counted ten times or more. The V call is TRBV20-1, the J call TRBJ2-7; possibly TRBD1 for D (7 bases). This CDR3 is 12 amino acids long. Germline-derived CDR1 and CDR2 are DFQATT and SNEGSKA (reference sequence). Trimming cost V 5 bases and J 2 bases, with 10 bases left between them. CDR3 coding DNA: TGCAGTGCTTTCAGGGGGGCCTACGAGCAGTACTTC. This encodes CSAFRGAYEQYF.

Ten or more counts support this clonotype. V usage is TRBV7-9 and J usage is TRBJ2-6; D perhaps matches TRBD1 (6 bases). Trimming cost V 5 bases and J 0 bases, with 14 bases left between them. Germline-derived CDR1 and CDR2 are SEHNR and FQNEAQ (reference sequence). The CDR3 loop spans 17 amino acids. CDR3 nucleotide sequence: TGTGCCAGCAGCAGGGCGACAGGCCGCTCTGGGGCCAACGTCCTGACTTTC. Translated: CASSRATGRSGANVLTF.

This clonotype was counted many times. CDR3: CATSSPPADGSNTEAFF. For the CDR3, the DNA is TGTGCCACCAGCAGTCCCCCTGCGGACGGCTCGAACACTGAAGCTTTCTTT. The chain couples TRBV15 to TRBJ1-1; unclear D gene. The CDR3 extends over 17 amino acids. Germline V gene lookup returns CDR1 LNHNV and CDR2 YYDKDF (reference sequence). Trimming left V 3 bases short and J 1 base short, with 18 bases between.

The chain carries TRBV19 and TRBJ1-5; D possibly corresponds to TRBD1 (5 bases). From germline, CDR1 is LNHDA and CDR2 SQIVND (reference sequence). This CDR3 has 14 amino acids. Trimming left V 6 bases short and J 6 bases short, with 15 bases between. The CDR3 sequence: CASRAGGWGQPQHF. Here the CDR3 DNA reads TGTGCCAGTAGAGCGGGGGGATGGGGTCAGCCCCAGCATTTT. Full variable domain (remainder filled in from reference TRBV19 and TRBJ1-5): DGGITQSPKYLFRKEGQNVTLSCEQNLNHDAMYWYRQDPGQGLRLIYYSQIVNDFQKGDIAEGYSVSREKKESFPLTVTSAQKNPTAFYLCASRAGGWGQPQHFGDGTRLSIL.

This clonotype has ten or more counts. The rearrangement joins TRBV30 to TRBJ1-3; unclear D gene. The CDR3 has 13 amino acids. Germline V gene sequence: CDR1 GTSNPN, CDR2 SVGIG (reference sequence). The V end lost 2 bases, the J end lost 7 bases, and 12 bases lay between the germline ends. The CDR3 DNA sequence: TGTGCCTGGAGTTTTGGCCAGAGGAACACCATATATTTT. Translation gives CAWSFGQRNTIYF.

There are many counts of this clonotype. CDR3 DNA sequence: TGTGCCAGCAGTGATACAGGTGGAAACACTGAAGCTTTCTTT. Translated: CASSDTGGNTEAFF. The rearrangement uses TRBV2 and TRBJ1-1, with D maybe TRBD1 (5 bases). The germline V gene encodes CDR1 SNHLY and CDR2 FYNNEI. Between the trimmed V and J ends, which lost 3 bases and 2 bases, there was a span of 10 bases. The CDR3 is made up of 14 amino acids. Using reference TRBV2 and TRBJ1-1 for the parts outside the CDR3, the full variable domain is EPEVTQTPSHQVTQMGQEVILRCVPISNHLYFYWYRQILGQKVEFLVSFYNNEISEKSEIFDDQFSVERPDGSNFTLKIRSTKLEDSAMYFCASSDTGGNTEAFFGQGTRLTVV.

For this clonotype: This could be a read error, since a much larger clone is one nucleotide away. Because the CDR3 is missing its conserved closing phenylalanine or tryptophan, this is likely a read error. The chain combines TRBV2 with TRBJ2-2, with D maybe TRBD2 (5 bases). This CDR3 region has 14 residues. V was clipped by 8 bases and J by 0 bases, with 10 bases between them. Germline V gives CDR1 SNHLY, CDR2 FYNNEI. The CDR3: CASRQRTNTGELFY. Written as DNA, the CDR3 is TGTGCCAGCCGGCAGCGGACGAACACCGGGGAGCTGTTTTAT.